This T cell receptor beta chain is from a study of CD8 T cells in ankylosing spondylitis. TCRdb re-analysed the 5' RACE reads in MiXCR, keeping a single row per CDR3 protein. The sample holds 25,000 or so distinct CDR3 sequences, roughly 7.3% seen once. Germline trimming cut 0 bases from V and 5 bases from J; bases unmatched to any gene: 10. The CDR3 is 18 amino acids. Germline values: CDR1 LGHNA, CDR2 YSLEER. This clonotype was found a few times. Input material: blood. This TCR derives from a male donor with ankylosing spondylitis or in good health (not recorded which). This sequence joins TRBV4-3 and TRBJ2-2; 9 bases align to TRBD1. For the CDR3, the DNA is TGCGCCAGCAGCCAAGATGATGAAAGGGACAGGGAGACCGGGGAGCTGTTTTTT. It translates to CASSQDDERDRETGELFF.